What follows are 7 T cell receptor beta chains derived from one specimen sequenced in a study of OX40 agonist ivuxolimab in advanced cancers. Generated by immunoSEQ multiplex PCR, the TCRdb table keeps only in-frame clones and is missing some. This sample has about 120,000 clones, with approximately 92% found just once. This sample comprised CD4+ or CD8+ T cells sorted from blood, obtained in a trial of the OX40 agonist ivuxolimab. These receptors were taken from an adult with an advanced solid tumor such as melanoma, head and neck, liver or kidney cancer.

The V gene is TRBV11-2, the J gene TRBJ2-5; 8 positions agree with TRBD1. CDR1 SGHAT and CDR2 FQNNGV come from the germline V gene. V shed 2 bases, J shed 5 bases, and the junction held 13 bases outside the gene matches. The CDR3 contains 17 residues. DNA of the CDR3: TGTGCCAGCAGCTTAACTGGGGGTCAGGGGGCAGGGGAGACCCAGTACTTC. Translated: CASSLTGGQGAGETQYF.

The chain employs TRBV5-4 and TRBJ2-1; 10 bases fit TRBD2. The trim removed 4 bases at V and 5 bases at J, leaving 6 bases unmatched. CDR1 is SGHNT, CDR2 YYREEE, per germline (reference sequence). This CDR3 has 15 residues. The CDR3 sequence: CASSRGLAGDNEQFF. The CDR3 bases are TGTGCCAGCAGCAGGGGGCTAGCGGGAGACAATGAGCAGTTCTTC.

The V gene is TRBV6-6, the J gene TRBJ1-1; perhaps TRBD1 as D (5 bases). The germline V gene has CDR1 MNHNY and CDR2 SVGAGI (reference sequence). The germline V and J ends were trimmed by 0 bases and 5 bases, with 13 bases remaining between them. The CDR3 length is 15 residues. The CDR3 bases are TGTGCCAGCAGTTACTCGGGGACCGGGGAAACTGAAGCTTTCTTT. It codes for CASSYSGTGETEAFF.

V usage is TRBV6-5 and J usage is TRBJ2-7, with D unresolved. The CDR3 is made up of 13 amino acids. Trimming shortened V by 0 bases and J by 3 bases, and 6 bases separated the two germline ends. Germline-derived CDR1 and CDR2 are MNHEY and SVGAGI. Here the CDR3 DNA reads TGTGCCAGCAGTTACTCGGCCAGCTACGAGCAGTACTTC. The encoded protein is CASSYSASYEQYF.

This chain connects TRBV7-2 to TRBJ2-2, with TRBD1 identical over 9 bases. Trimming took 1 base from V and 6 from J; bases not matched to a gene: 12. The CDR3 has 18 amino acids. Per germline, CDR1 SGHTA and CDR2 FQGNSA. CDR3 residues: CASSLVPGQGVKAGELFF. The CDR3 bases are TGTGCCAGCAGCTTAGTACCGGGACAGGGTGTAAAGGCCGGGGAGCTGTTTTTT.

The chain joins TRBV6-6 to TRBJ2-2; maybe TRBD2 (6 bases). Germline V gives CDR1 MNHNY, CDR2 SVGAGI (reference sequence). The CDR3 spans 14 residues. Trimming took 9 bases from V and 2 from J, leaving 13 bases between them. CDR3 sequence reads: CASSRDFNTGELFF. In DNA form, the CDR3 reads TGTGCCAGTAGCCGGGACTTTAACACCGGGGAGCTGTTTTTT.

V gene TRBV18 combines with J gene TRBJ2-2; TRBD1 is a possible D gene (6 bases). Trimming shortened V by 3 bases and J by 4 bases, and 12 bases separated the two germline ends. The CDR3 has 15 residues. Germline V gene data show CDR1 as KGHSH and CDR2 as LQKENI. CDR3 bases: TGTGCCAGCTCACCCCTCCGAGGGGGCACCGGGGAGCTGTTTTTT. Translating it yields CASSPLRGGTGELFF.